This TCR beta chain is from a study of breast tumors, draining lymph nodes, adjacent tissues. Study-level findings and limits: Tumor repertoires ranked between lymph nodes and nontumor tissue in diversity, with V and J gene preferences. That most tumor T cells come from lymph nodes remained unproven. Compared with basal-like, luminal-like tumors shared significantly more repertoire with nontumor tissue.

This CDR3 is 16 amino acids long. With 6 bases removed from V and 0 bases from J, the gap between germline ends came to 15 bases. Germline CDR1 SNHLY, CDR2 FYNNEI. This clonotype was counted ten times or more. The antigen is not known. A single record per CDR3 protein comes from TCRdb applying MiXCR to the multiplex PCR reads. The data contain about 47,000 distinct CDR3 sequences, roughly 23% of them seen just once; the ten biggest clones take up 6.5% to 8%. The chain joins TRBV2 to TRBJ1-5; the D is unclear. Sequencing used breast tumor tissue. This clonotype was sampled from a female donor with breast cancer. Some clones in this sample may be carry-over from other donors' samples. The CDR3 is CASSTTSGYSNQPQHF. The CDR3 coding sequence is TGTGCCAGCAGCACAACCTCGGGGTATAGCAATCAGCCCCAGCATTTT. The variable domain in full, completed from reference TRBV2 and TRBJ1-5, reads EPEVTQTPSHQVTQMGQEVILRCVPISNHLYFYWYRQILGQKVEFLVSFYNNEISEKSEIFDDQFSVERPDGSNFTLKIRSTKLEDSAMYFCASSTTSGYSNQPQHFGDGTRLSIL.